A single sample is the source of the 17 T cell receptor beta chains below, sequenced in a study of regulatory T cells in long-lasting Graves disease. Time point defined: persistent/refractory GD, antithyroid drugs over 5 years with positive TRAb. PBMC RNA was the source of the TCR library. Arm-PCR of CDR3 regions with iRepertoire HTBI primers generated TCR beta libraries. One entry per CDR3 protein, called by TCRdb with MiXCR from the multiplex PCR reads. The sample holds some 280,000 distinct CDR3 sequences; 20% to 25% are singletons and the top ten take about 56%. The source was peripheral blood mononuclear cells (PBMCs), collected when the disease was refractory, from a patient treated with antithyroid drugs. The receptors originated from a female donor with Graves disease.

This clonotype was detected a few times. The chain is built from TRBV6-5 and TRBJ2-5; maybe TRBD2 (6 bases). V lost 2 bases and J lost 3, with 7 bases in between. The CDR3 covers 13 residues. Germline V gene data show CDR1 as MNHEY and CDR2 as SVGAGI. CDR3 loop: CASSYGGKETQYF. As DNA, the CDR3 is TGTGCCAGCAGTTACGGAGGGAAAGAGACCCAGTACTTC.

The chain links TRBV6-1 to TRBJ2-7; D is unresolved. The CDR3 runs to 11 residues. CDR1 is MNHNS, CDR2 SASEGT, per germline. The germline V and J ends were trimmed by 8 bases and 3 bases, with 8 bases remaining between them. The CDR3 nucleotides read TGTGCCAGCCAGGACGGCTACGAGCAGTACTTC. Translating gives CASQDGYEQYF.

V usage is TRBV20-1 and J usage is TRBJ2-2; D remains ambiguous. The ends were cut back, 6 bases at V and 3 bases at J, with 8 bases in the middle. CDR3 length: 12 residues. In germline, CDR1 is DFQATT, CDR2 SNEGSKA (reference sequence). CDR3 region: CSAQHDTGELFF. In DNA, the CDR3 is TGCAGTGCCCAGCATGACACCGGGGAGCTGTTTTTT.

This clonotype was detected many times. The chain has TRBV27 and TRBJ2-7; 7 bases line up with TRBD2. The CDR3 runs to 13 residues. The germline V gene encodes CDR1 MNHEY and CDR2 SMNVEV (reference sequence). V lost 6 bases, J lost 2 bases, and 4 bases stayed unmatched. CDR3 nucleotide sequence: TGTGCCAGCAGCGGGAGGCCAACCTACGAGCAGTACTTC. The encoded protein is CASSGRPTYEQYF.

The genes are TRBV28 and TRBJ2-3; D is unclear. The CDR3 covers 12 residues. Germline assignment: CDR1 MDHEN and CDR2 SYDVKM. Trimming pared 2 bases from V and 6 bases from J, leaving 6 bases between. The CDR3: CASSLSYDTQYF. In DNA, the CDR3 is TGTGCCAGCAGTTTAAGTTACGATACGCAGTATTTT.

V is TRBV5-1 and J is TRBJ1-6; no reliable D call. The CDR3 spans 14 residues. Trimming took off 7 bases at V and 0 bases at J, with 8 bases between the two ends. Germline CDR1 is SGHRS and CDR2 is YFSETQ. The DNA for the CDR3 is TGCGCCAGCGCCGGGAGCTCCTATAATTCACCCCTCCACTTT. It is translated as CASAGSSYNSPLHF.

The chain is built from TRBV7-2 and TRBJ2-1; tentatively, D is TRBD2 (6 bases). Germline loops: CDR1 SGHTA, CDR2 FQGNSA. The CDR3 consists of 18 residues. The V end lost 5 bases, the J end lost 8 bases, and 28 bases lay between the germline ends. Here the CDR3 reads CASSDYLRRERYGYEQFF. The CDR3 nucleotides read TGTGCCAGCAGCGACTACCTCCGCCGGGAGCGGTACGGGTATGAGCAGTTCTTC.

This sequence joins TRBV7-9 and TRBJ2-7, with D possibly TRBD1 on 5 matching bases. Trimming took off 5 bases at V and 6 bases at J, with 14 bases between the two ends. This CDR3 is 13 amino acids long. Germline CDR1 and CDR2: SEHNR and FQNEAQ (reference sequence). The CDR3 region is CASSPREAGEQYF. CDR3 sequence (DNA): TGTGCCAGCAGCCCCAGGGAAGCCGGCGAGCAGTACTTC.

This sequence joins TRBV29-1 and TRBJ2-5; 12 bases match TRBD2. Unmatched junction bases numbered 6, after V lost 5 bases and J lost 5 bases. Germline values: CDR1 SQVTM, CDR2 ANQGSEA. CDR3 length equals 14 residues. CDR3 protein: CSVHWTSGMETQYF. The DNA for the CDR3 is TGCAGCGTTCATTGGACTAGCGGGATGGAGACCCAGTACTTC. Using reference TRBV29-1 and TRBJ2-5 for the parts outside the CDR3, the full variable domain is SAVISQKPSRDICQRGTSLTIQCQVDSQVTMMFWYRQQPGQSLTLIATANQGSEATYESGFVIDKFPISRPNLTFSTLTVSNMSPEDSSIYLCSVHWTSGMETQYFGPGTRLLVL.

The chain carries TRBV19 and TRBJ1-1; D remains ambiguous. Germline V CDR1 and CDR2: LNHDA, SQIVND (reference sequence). V gave up 5 bases and J gave up 0 bases, with 7 bases separating them. This CDR3 contains 13 residues. The CDR3, as DNA: TGTGCCAGTAGTGTACTACTGAACACTGAAGCTTTCTTT. This encodes CASSVLLNTEAFF.

This clonotype was found a few times. This sequence joins TRBV11-2 and TRBJ2-2, with D perhaps being TRBD1 or TRBD2 (5 bases each). The CDR3 extends over 16 amino acids. The germline gives CDR1 SGHAT, CDR2 FQNNGV. V shed 6 bases and J shed 5 bases, with 19 bases lying between them. CDR3 nucleotides: TGTGCCAGCAGATCCCCTCGGGCAGGGAGAACCGGGGAGCTGTTTTTT. It specifies CASRSPRAGRTGELFF.

There are many counts of this clonotype. The chain has TRBV2 and TRBJ2-7, with 7 bases identical to TRBD1. The germline CDR1 and CDR2 sequences are SNHLY and FYNNEI. The CDR3 runs to 14 residues. V trimming: 7 bases; J trimming: 1 base; junction bases outside the gene matches: 7. The CDR3 DNA follows: TGTGCCAGCAAAGACAGGGCCCAGTCCTACGAGCAGTACTTC. It is translated as CASKDRAQSYEQYF. Combining the CDR3 with reference TRBV2 and TRBJ2-7 gives the whole variable domain EPEVTQTPSHQVTQMGQEVILRCVPISNHLYFYWYRQILGQKVEFLVSFYNNEISEKSEIFDDQFSVERPDGSNFTLKIRSTKLEDSAMYFCASKDRAQSYEQYFGPGTRLTVT.

This chain joins TRBV7-3 and TRBJ2-7, with a weak D call TRBD2 (7 bases). Trimming pared 3 bases from V and 5 bases from J, leaving 14 bases between. This CDR3 has 14 residues. CDR1 is SGHTA, CDR2 FQGTGA, per germline. The CDR3 coding sequence is TGTGCCAGCAGCTTCTCAGGGGAGGGGGACGAGCAGTACTTC. Translating gives CASSFSGEGDEQYF.

V and J are TRBV6-2 or TRBV6-3 and TRBJ2-7; perhaps TRBD2 as D (5 bases). The CDR3 totals 17 residues. V was cut by 4 bases and J by 0 bases, with 19 bases left in between. The germline CDR1 and CDR2 sequences are MNHEY and SVGEGT. CDR3 DNA sequence: TGTGCCAGCAGTTCCATACGGGATACTAGGAGCTCCTACGAGCAGTACTTC. It translates to CASSSIRDTRSSYEQYF.

This clonotype has at least ten counts. V gene TRBV3-1 combines with J gene TRBJ2-6, with D hard to call. The CDR3 totals 13 residues. With 5 bases removed from V and 0 bases from J, the gap between germline ends came to 2 bases. Germline assignment: CDR1 LGHDT and CDR2 YNNKEL (reference sequence). The CDR3 reads CASSGSGANVLTF. CDR3 nucleotides: TGTGCCAGCAGCGGCTCTGGGGCCAACGTCCTGACTTTC. Full variable domain (outside the CDR3, taken from reference TRBV3-1 and TRBJ2-6): DTAVSQTPKYLVTQMGNDKSIKCEQNLGHDTMYWYKQDSKKFLKIMFSYNNKELIINETVPNRFSPKSPDKAHLNLHINSLELGDSAVYFCASSGSGANVLTFGAGSRLTVL.

V usage is TRBV15 and J usage is TRBJ1-2, with 11 bases fitting TRBD1. Per germline, CDR1 LNHNV and CDR2 YYDKDF (reference sequence). The trim removed 0 bases at V and 8 bases at J, leaving 8 bases unmatched. The CDR3 length is 16 residues. The CDR3 DNA reads as TGTGCCACCAGCAGAGATGGGGCGAGGACAGGGGGCGGCTACACCTTC. Its translation: CATSRDGARTGGGYTF.

This rearrangement joins TRBV27 to TRBJ2-7, with 8 positions matching TRBD2. The CDR3 has 15 residues. V lost 5 bases and J lost 6; bases outside the gene matches: 12. Germline CDR1 is MNHEY and CDR2 is SMNVEV (reference sequence). The DNA for the CDR3 is TGTGCCAGCAGTCCACTAGCGGATGTATGGGCCGAGCAGTACTTC. Translated: CASSPLADVWAEQYF.